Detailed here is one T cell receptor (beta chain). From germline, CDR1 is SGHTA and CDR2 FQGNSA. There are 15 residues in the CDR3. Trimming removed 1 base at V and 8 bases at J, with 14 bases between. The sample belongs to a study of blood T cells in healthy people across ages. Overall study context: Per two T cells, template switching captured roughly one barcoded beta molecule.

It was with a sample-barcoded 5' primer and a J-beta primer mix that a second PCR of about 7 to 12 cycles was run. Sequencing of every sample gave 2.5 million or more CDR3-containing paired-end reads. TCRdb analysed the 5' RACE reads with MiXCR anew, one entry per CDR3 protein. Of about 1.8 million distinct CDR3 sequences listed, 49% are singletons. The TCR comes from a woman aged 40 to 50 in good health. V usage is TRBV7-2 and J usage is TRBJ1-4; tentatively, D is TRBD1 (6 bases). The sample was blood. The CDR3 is CASSLDQGRSEKLFF. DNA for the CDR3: TGTGCCAGCAGCTTAGATCAGGGGAGGAGCGAAAAACTGTTTTTT.